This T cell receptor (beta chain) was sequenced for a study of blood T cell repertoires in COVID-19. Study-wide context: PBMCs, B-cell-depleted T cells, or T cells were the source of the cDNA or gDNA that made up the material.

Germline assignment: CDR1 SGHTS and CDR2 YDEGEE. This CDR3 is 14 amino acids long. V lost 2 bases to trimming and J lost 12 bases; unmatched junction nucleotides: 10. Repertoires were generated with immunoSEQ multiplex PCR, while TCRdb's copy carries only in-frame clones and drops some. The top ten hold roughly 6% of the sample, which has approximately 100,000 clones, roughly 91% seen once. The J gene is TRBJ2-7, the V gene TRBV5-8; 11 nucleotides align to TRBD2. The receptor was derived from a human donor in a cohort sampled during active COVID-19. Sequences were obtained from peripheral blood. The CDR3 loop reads CASSLLAGDNRRYF. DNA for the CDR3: TGTGCCAGCAGCTTACTAGCGGGGGATAATCGACGGTACTTC. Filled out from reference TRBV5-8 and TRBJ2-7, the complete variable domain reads EAGVTQSPTHLIKTRGQQATLRCSPISGHTSVYWYQQALGLGLQFLLWYDEGEERNRGNFPPRFSGRQFPNYSSELNVNALELEDSALYLCASSLLAGDNRRYFGPGTRLTVT.